The subject of this entry is one T cell receptor (beta chain). 13 Jbeta primers and 60 Vbeta primers were used for the PCR. TCRdb's table, derived via immunoSEQ multiplex PCR, lists solely in-frame clones and lacks some. This table holds 150,000 to 200,000 clones, over 75% found once. This record comes from a study of cytomegalovirus exposure and HLA in healthy donors. Trimming took off 2 bases at V and 7 bases at J, with 24 bases between the two ends. The CDR3 covers 18 residues. Germline CDR1 is MNHNS and CDR2 is SASEGT. The sample consisted of PBMCs. This rearrangement joins TRBV6-1 to TRBJ1-5; D is possibly TRBD1 (5 bases). This TCR was recovered from a human donor in good health. CDR3 region: CASSETQGGGAIRQPQHF. In DNA form, the CDR3 reads TGTGCCAGCAGTGAAACACAAGGAGGAGGGGCGATACGGCAGCCCCAGCATTTT.